The sequence of this TCR beta chain was determined in a study of shared clonotypes between healthy human individuals. Sequenced by immunoSEQ multiplex PCR; TCRdb stores in-frame clones only, minus some. Counted here are approximately 700,000 clones, 73% occurring once; the ten biggest clones make up 1.5% to 2%. The CDR3 has 17 residues. The V gene end was trimmed by 4 bases and the J gene end by 2 bases; junction bases not matched to a gene: 8. CDR1 is SGHRS, CDR2 YFSETQ, per germline. This sequence originates from a woman between 25 and 40 years old in good health. The gene calls are TRBV5-1 and TRBJ1-4; 10 nucleotides match TRBD1. Sequencing was done on a sample of memory CD4+ T cells sorted from blood. Described subset: CD45RA-negative fraction. The CDR3 loop reads CASSNGQGVGTNEKLFF. CDR3 DNA: TGCGCCAGCAGCAATGGACAGGGGGTGGGGACTAATGAAAAACTGTTTTTT.